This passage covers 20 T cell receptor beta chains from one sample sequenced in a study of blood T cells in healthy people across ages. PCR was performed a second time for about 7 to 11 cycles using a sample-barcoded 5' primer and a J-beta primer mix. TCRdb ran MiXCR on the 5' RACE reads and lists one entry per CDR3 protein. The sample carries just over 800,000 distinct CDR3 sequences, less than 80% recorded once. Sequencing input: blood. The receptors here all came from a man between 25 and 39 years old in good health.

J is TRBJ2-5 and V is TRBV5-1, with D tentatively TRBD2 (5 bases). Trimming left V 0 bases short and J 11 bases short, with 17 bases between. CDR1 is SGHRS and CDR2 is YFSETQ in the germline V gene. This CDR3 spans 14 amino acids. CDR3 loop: CASSLDPVPREQYF. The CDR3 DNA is TGCGCCAGCAGCTTGGACCCAGTTCCAAGGGAGCAGTACTTC.

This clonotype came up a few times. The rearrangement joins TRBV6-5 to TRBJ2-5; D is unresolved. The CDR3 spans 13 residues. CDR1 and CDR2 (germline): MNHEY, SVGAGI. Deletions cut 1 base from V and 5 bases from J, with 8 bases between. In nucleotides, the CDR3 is TGTGCCAGCAGTTACTTGAAAGGGGAGACCCAGTACTTC. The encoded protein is CASSYLKGETQYF.

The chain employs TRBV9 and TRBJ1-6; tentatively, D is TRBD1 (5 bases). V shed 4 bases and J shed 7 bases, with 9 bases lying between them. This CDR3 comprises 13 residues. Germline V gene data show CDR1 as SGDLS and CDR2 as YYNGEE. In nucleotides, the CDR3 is TGTGCCAGCAGCACGGGACCCAATTCACCCCTCCACTTT. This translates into CASSTGPNSPLHF.

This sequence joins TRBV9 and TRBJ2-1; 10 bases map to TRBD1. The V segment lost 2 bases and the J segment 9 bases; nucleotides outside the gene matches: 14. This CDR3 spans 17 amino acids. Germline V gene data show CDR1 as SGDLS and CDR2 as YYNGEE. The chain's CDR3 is CASSVSPPGTGVIEQFF. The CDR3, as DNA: TGTGCCAGCAGCGTCTCCCCTCCCGGGACAGGGGTTATTGAGCAGTTCTTC.

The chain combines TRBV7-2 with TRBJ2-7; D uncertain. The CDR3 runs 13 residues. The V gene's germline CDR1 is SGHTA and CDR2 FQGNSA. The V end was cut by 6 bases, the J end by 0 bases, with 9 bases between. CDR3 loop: CASRSGHSYEQYF. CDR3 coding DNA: TGTGCCAGCAGATCCGGTCACTCCTACGAGCAGTACTTC.

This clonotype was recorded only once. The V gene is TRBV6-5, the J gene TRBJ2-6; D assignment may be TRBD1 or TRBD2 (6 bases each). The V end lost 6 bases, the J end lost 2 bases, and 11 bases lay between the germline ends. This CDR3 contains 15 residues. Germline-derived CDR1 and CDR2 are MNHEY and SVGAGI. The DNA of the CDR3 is TGTGCCAGCAGCCCGGGGGCGACTGGGGCCAACGTCCTGACTTTC. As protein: CASSPGATGANVLTF.

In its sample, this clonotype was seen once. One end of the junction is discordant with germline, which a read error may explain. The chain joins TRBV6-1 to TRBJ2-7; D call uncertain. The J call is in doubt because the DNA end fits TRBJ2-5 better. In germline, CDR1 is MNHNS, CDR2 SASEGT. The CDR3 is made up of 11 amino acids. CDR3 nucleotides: TGTGCCAGCAGGGAAGAAGGGACCCAGTACTTC. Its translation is CASREEGTQYF.

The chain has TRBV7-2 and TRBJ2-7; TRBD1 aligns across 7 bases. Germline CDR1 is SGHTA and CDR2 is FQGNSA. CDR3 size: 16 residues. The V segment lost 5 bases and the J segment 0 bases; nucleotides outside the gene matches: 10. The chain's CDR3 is CASSPDRVPFSYEQYF. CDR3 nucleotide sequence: TGTGCCAGCAGCCCCGACAGGGTCCCGTTCTCCTACGAGCAGTACTTC.

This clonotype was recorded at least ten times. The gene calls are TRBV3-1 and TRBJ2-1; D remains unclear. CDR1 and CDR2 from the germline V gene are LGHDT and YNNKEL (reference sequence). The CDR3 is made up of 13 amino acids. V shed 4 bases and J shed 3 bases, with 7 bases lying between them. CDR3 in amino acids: CASSPRGYNEQFF. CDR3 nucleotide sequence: TGTGCCAGCAGCCCCAGAGGCTACAATGAGCAGTTCTTC.

DNA of the CDR3: TGTGCCAGCAGCGTAGAAAATGGGGGAGAGACCCAGTACTTC. This sequence encodes CASSVENGGETQYF. The chain combines TRBV9 with TRBJ2-5, with D possibly called TRBD1 or TRBD2 (5 bases each). The CDR3 contains 14 residues. Germline CDR1 and CDR2: SGDLS and YYNGEE. The V and J ends lost 0 bases and 4 bases respectively, with 10 bases between them.

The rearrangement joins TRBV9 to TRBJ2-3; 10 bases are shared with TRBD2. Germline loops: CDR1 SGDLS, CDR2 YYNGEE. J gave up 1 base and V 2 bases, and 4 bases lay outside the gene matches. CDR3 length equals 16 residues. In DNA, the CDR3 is TGTGCCAGCAGCGTCCTAGGGACTAGCGGCACAGATACGCAGTATTTT. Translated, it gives CASSVLGTSGTDTQYF. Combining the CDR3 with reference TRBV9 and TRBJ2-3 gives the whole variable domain DSGVTQTPKHLITATGQRVTLRCSPRSGDLSVYWYQQSLDQGLQFLIQYYNGEERAKGNILERFSAQQFPDLHSELNLSSLELGDSALYFCASSVLGTSGTDTQYFGPGTRLTVL.

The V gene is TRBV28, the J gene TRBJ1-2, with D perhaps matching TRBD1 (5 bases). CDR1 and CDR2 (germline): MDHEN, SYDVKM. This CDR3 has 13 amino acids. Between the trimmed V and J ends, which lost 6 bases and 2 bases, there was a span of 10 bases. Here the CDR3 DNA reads TGTGCCAGCAGCTCGGGGGTGAACTATGGCTACACCTTC. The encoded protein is CASSSGVNYGYTF.

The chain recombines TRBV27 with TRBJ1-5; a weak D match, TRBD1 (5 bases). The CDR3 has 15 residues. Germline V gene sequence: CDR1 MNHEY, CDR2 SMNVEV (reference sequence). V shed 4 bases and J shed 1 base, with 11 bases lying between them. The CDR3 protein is CASSSGTESNQPQHF. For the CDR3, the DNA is TGTGCCAGCAGTTCCGGGACGGAAAGCAATCAGCCCCAGCATTTT.

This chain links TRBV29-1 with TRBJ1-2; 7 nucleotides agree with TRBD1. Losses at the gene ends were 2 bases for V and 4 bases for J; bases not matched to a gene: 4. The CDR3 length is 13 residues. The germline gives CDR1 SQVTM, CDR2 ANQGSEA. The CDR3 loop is CSVEKGDSYGYTF. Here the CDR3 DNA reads TGCAGCGTTGAAAAGGGGGACAGCTATGGCTACACCTTC.

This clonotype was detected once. The CDR3 bases are TGTGCCAGCAGTCTAAATGTGGGGGCGAGTTTATATGGCTACACCTTC. Translated, it gives CASSLNVGASLYGYTF. This chain connects TRBV27 to TRBJ1-2; possibly TRBD1 for D (6 bases). V was clipped by 5 bases and J by 5 bases, with 21 bases between them. The CDR3 sequence is 16 residues long. The germline gives CDR1 MNHEY, CDR2 SMNVEV (reference sequence).

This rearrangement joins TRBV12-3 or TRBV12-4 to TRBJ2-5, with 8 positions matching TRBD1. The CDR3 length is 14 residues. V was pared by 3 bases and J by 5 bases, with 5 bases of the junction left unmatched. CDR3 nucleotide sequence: TGTGCCAGCAGTTTTTCCCGGGACAGGGAGACCCAGTACTTC. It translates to CASSFSRDRETQYF.

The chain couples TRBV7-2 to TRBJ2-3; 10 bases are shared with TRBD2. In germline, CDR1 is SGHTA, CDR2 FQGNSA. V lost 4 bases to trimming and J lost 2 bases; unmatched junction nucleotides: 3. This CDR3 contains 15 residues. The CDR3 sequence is CASSSGLANTDTQYF. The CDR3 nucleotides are TGTGCCAGCAGCTCGGGACTAGCGAACACAGATACGCAGTATTTT.

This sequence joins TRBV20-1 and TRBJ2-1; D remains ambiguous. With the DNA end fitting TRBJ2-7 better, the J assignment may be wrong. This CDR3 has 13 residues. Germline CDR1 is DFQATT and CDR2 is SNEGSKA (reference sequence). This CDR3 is CSARAVERYEQYF. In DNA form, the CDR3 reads TGCAGTGCTAGAGCTGTAGAAAGGTACGAGCAGTACTTC.

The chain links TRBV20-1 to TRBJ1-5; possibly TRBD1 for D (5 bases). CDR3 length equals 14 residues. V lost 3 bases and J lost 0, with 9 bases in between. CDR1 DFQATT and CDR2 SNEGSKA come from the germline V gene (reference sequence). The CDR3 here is CSARTDYSNQPQHF. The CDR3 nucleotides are TGCAGTGCTAGGACAGATTATAGCAATCAGCCCCAGCATTTT.

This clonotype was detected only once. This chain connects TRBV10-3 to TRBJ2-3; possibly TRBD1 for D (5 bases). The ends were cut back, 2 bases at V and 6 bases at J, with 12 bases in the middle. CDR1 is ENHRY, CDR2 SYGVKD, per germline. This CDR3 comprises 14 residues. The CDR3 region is CAISEGADRDTQYF. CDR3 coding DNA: TGTGCCATCAGTGAGGGGGCAGATCGGGATACGCAGTATTTT.